This entry is about one TCR beta chain. Its specificity is not known. The sample originates from a study of CD8 T cells in Susac syndrome. Findings and caveats of the study: The authors acknowledged that their TCR sequencing and HLA analysis involved a relatively small number of individuals.

Bulk CD8+ and CD4+ cells came from magnetic negative isolation; CD8+ TEMRA by FACS. RNA in amounts of roughly 0.5 to 1 ug was reverse transcribed with random hexamers. TCRdb reprocessed the immunoSEQ multiplex PCR reads via MiXCR and lists one record per CDR3 protein. The sample consists of roughly 47,000 distinct CDR3 sequences, 80% to 95% of them appearing once. The source is a human donor in good health. The specimen sequenced was CD8+ T cells from PBMCs.

The CDR3 DNA reads as TGTGCCAGCAGCAGCGGGAGCTCCTACAATGAGCAGTTCTTC. Translation gives CASSSGSSYNEQFF. The chain couples TRBV27 to TRBJ2-1; 8 bases match TRBD2. Germline assignment: CDR1 MNHEY and CDR2 SMNVEV (reference sequence). CDR3 length: 14 residues. Trimming removed 6 bases from V and 0 bases from J; junction bases left unmatched: 1.